This TCR beta chain was obtained from a study of shared clonotypes between healthy human individuals. Remarks on this clone: The target antigen is unknown.

General study findings and limits: Represented diversity, genetic and exposure-history alike, was limited by few donors.

Germline values: CDR1 SGHTA, CDR2 FQGNSA. Trimming cost V 5 bases and J 2 bases; bases outside gene matches: 5. The length of the CDR3 is 15 residues. DNA at about 190 ng, tens of thousands of T cell genomes, went into sorted-subset replicate PCRs. Per the original data handling: For the immunoSEQ data, sequences were junction-only without quality scores, so filtering differed. TCRdb's copy holds only in-frame clones and misses some; the assay was immunoSEQ multiplex PCR. V, J and clone size derive from that table, while D and trimming were established from the DNA sequence. The sample lists over a million clones; approximately 96% were seen once.

J is TRBJ1-2 and V is TRBV7-2, with 10 bases identical to TRBD1. This receptor was taken from a man aged 25 to 40 in good health. The material sequenced was naive CD4+ T cells sorted from blood. Subset: CD45RA+ positively selected. This chain's CDR3 is CASSGRQGANYGYTF. In DNA, the CDR3 is TGTGCCAGCAGCGGCAGACAGGGGGCGAACTATGGCTACACCTTC.